Each of the 17 T cell receptor beta chains below was sequenced from the same sample in a study of CD8 T cells in Susac syndrome. Reverse transcription of roughly 0.5 to 1 ug RNA was carried out with random hexamers. MiXCR was run by TCRdb on the immunoSEQ multiplex PCR reads, yielding one entry per CDR3 protein. This sample carries 150,000 to 180,000 distinct CDR3 sequences, 85% to 95% of them seen once, and the ten largest clones take around 0.21%. Sequencing input: CD8+ T cells from PBMCs. The receptors shown here come from a human donor with multiple sclerosis.

Of note for this clonotype: A much larger clone is a single base away; this may be a read error. The chain couples TRBV5-6 to TRBJ2-5, with 7 bases identical to TRBD2. This CDR3 is built from 14 residues. Germline V gene lookup returns CDR1 SGHDT and CDR2 YYEEEE. CDR3 DNA: TGTGCCCGCAGCGTGGGGGGGGGCCAAGAGACCCAGTACTTC. It translates to CARSVGGGQETQYF.

Here the CDR3 DNA reads TGTGCCAGCAGTTACCTACCAGGGACAGGCTACGAGCAGTACTTC. Encoded protein: CASSYLPGTGYEQYF. This chain links TRBV6-6 with TRBJ2-7; 8 nucleotides match TRBD1. V was clipped by 2 bases and J by 3 bases; unmatched bases: 6. The CDR3 covers 15 residues. From germline, CDR1 is MNHNY and CDR2 SVGAGI (reference sequence).

This chain links TRBV5-8 with TRBJ2-7; 10 nucleotides align to TRBD2. The CDR3 length is 13 residues. In germline, CDR1 is SGHTS, CDR2 YDEGEE. V trimming: 5 bases; J trimming: 3 bases; junction bases outside the gene matches: 2. CDR3 nucleotides: TGTGCCAGCAGGCCTAGCGGGGGCTACGAGCAGTACTTC. It encodes CASRPSGGYEQYF.

The genes are TRBV11-2 and TRBJ2-5; D is unresolved. Trimming cost V 7 bases and J 4 bases, with 16 bases left between them. Germline loops: CDR1 SGHAT, CDR2 FQNNGV. This CDR3 has 14 residues. CDR3 loop: CASTLGRTRETQYF. The CDR3 region has the DNA TGTGCCAGCACCCTCGGGCGGACCCGAGAGACCCAGTACTTC.

V and J are TRBV27 and TRBJ2-1; D not resolved. With 6 bases removed from V and 7 bases from J, the gap between germline ends came to 10 bases. Germline CDR1 and CDR2: MNHEY and SMNVEV (reference sequence). CDR3 length: 12 amino acids. CDR3 bases: TGTGCCAGCAGGACCGCACAGAATGAGCAGTTCTTC. Protein: CASRTAQNEQFF.

The V call is TRBV4-2, the J call TRBJ2-3, with D possibly matching TRBD1 (5 bases). Trimming removed 1 base from V and 1 base from J, with 12 bases in between. The CDR3 extends over 16 amino acids. Germline lookup yields CDR1 LGHNA and CDR2 YNFKEQ. The CDR3 loop reads CASSQGGARGTDTQYF. The CDR3 coding sequence is TGTGCCAGCAGCCAAGGGGGCGCTAGGGGCACAGATACGCAGTATTTT.

V is TRBV7-9 and J is TRBJ1-5; no definite D call. The V and J ends lost 1 base and 4 bases respectively, with 11 bases between them. The CDR3 has 15 amino acids. Germline V gene lookup returns CDR1 SEHNR and CDR2 FQNEAQ (reference sequence). The CDR3 region has the DNA TGTGCCAGCAGCTTAGAGTCGGCAACTAATCAGCCCCAGCATTTT. Protein sequence: CASSLESATNQPQHF.

V usage is TRBV5-1 and J usage is TRBJ2-3, with TRBD1 matching over 8 bases. The CDR3 consists of 16 residues. Germline V gives CDR1 SGHRS, CDR2 YFSETQ. J was trimmed by 2 bases and V by 4 bases; bases with no gene match: 9. The CDR3 loop is CASSPRQGSYTDTQYF. The CDR3 coding sequence is TGCGCCAGCAGCCCCAGACAGGGGTCTTACACAGATACGCAGTATTTT.

This clonotype was found a few times. This chain uses TRBV3-1 with TRBJ2-1; D ambiguous. This CDR3 contains 11 residues. V was cut by 3 bases and J by 6 bases, with 3 bases left in between. The germline V gene encodes CDR1 LGHDT and CDR2 YNNKEL (reference sequence). In DNA, the CDR3 is TGTGCCAGCAGCCATGGCAATGAGCAGTTCTTC. This gives the protein CASSHGNEQFF.

This clonotype was seen just once. J is TRBJ2-1 and V is TRBV28, with 11 positions matching TRBD1. There are 14 residues in the CDR3. Germline CDR1 and CDR2: MDHEN and SYDVKM. Losses at the gene ends were 5 bases for V and 6 bases for J; bases not matched to a gene: 3. The CDR3 spells CASSTGQGANEQFF. CDR3 sequence (DNA): TGTGCCAGCAGTACAGGACAGGGGGCCAATGAGCAGTTCTTC.

The sample holds one count of this clonotype. The rearrangement joins TRBV27 to TRBJ2-7; 8 positions agree with TRBD1. There are 13 residues in the CDR3. J was trimmed by 12 bases and V by 5 bases; bases with no gene match: 12. Germline assignment: CDR1 MNHEY and CDR2 SMNVEV (reference sequence). CDR3: CASSSAPDRAMYF. The CDR3 nucleotides read TGTGCCAGCAGTAGCGCTCCGGACAGGGCAATGTACTTC.

This chain uses TRBV7-9 with TRBJ2-4; 8 nucleotides line up with TRBD2. Looked up from germline, CDR1 is SEHNR and CDR2 is FQNEAQ (reference sequence). The V and J ends lost 5 bases and 3 bases, in that order; junction bases with no gene match: 6. This CDR3 comprises 15 residues. As DNA, the CDR3 is TGTGCCAGCAGCCCCCTCGGGGGGGTCAAAAACATTCAGTACTTC. As protein: CASSPLGGVKNIQYF.

This rearrangement joins TRBV15 to TRBJ1-2, with D possibly TRBD1 on 6 matching bases. CDR1 is LNHNV and CDR2 is YYDKDF in the germline V gene (reference sequence). This CDR3 has 15 amino acids. The ends were cut back, 5 bases at V and 0 bases at J, with 13 bases in the middle. CDR3 bases: TGTGCCACCAGCCGGACCAGGACAGCTAACTATGGCTACACCTTC. It translates to CATSRTRTANYGYTF.

This chain links TRBV10-3 with TRBJ1-1, with TRBD1 matching over 9 bases. After removal of 5 bases from V and 4 bases from J, the junction contained 5 bases not matched to a gene. CDR3 length: 14 amino acids. Per the germline V gene, CDR1 is ENHRY and CDR2 is SYGVKD. The CDR3 spells CAISSGQGITEAFF. In DNA, the CDR3 is TGTGCCATCAGTTCGGGACAGGGAATCACTGAAGCTTTCTTT.

This clonotype has only a few counts. This chain links TRBV3-1 with TRBJ1-1; D is undetermined. Germline V gene sequence: CDR1 LGHDT, CDR2 YNNKEL (reference sequence). V lost 0 bases and J lost 0, with 2 bases in between. The length of the CDR3 is 13 residues. The CDR3 nucleotides read TGTGCCAGCAGCCAAGACCTGAACACTGAAGCTTTCTTT. This encodes CASSQDLNTEAFF.

The V call is TRBV27, the J call TRBJ2-5; TRBD1 or TRBD2 may be the D gene (5 bases each). V lost 4 bases, J lost 1 base, and 13 bases lay in between. This CDR3 has 15 residues. Germline loops: CDR1 MNHEY, CDR2 SMNVEV (reference sequence). The CDR3 DNA sequence: TGTGCCAGCAGTTGGGGCACAAGCGGCCAAGAGACCCAGTACTTC. Translation: CASSWGTSGQETQYF.

This chain joins TRBV12-3 or TRBV12-4 and TRBJ1-5, with 8 positions matching TRBD1. The CDR3 contains 14 residues. Trimming cost V 5 bases and J 1 base; bases outside gene matches: 1. CDR3 amino acids: CASSAGGSNQPQHF. CDR3 coding DNA: TGTGCCAGCAGTGCAGGGGGCAGCAATCAGCCCCAGCATTTT.